This T cell receptor beta chain came from a study of T cell clonality in common variable immunodeficiency. Overall study results and limits: Common variable immunodeficiency TCR beta sequences reportedly had fewer deletions and N-nucleotide insertions.

Germline V gene data show CDR1 as KGHSH and CDR2 as LQKENI. CDR3 size: 12 residues. V was clipped by 8 bases and J by 7 bases; unmatched bases: 6. CVID and control samples used equivalent genomic DNA input. The table came from immunoSEQ multiplex PCR; TCRdb's copy has only in-frame clones and leaves some out. The sample shows some 16,000 clones, no singletons; the ten largest hold roughly an eighth. This clone was picked up a small number of times. What it recognizes is unknown. The read halts 3 residues ahead of the CDR3 end, with the missing end drawn from the germline J gene. Sequencing was done on a sample of peripheral blood mononuclear cells. This receptor was identified in a human donor with common variable immunodeficiency. The genes are TRBV18 and TRBJ2-5; 8 nucleotides line up with TRBD2. The sequenced part of the CDR3 DNA is TGTGCCAGCGCGGGACTAGAAGGGACC. This gives the protein CASAGLEGT. The complete CDR3 sequence is CASAGLEGTQYF.